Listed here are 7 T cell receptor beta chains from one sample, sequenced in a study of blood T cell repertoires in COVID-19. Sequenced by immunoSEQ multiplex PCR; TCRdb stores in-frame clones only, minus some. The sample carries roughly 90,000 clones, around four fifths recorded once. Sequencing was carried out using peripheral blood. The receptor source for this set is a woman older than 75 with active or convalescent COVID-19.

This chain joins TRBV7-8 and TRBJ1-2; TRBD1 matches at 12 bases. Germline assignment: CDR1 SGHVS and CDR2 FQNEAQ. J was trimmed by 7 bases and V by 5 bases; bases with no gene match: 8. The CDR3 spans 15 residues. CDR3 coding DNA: TGTGCCAGCAGCACTCCGGGACAGGGGGCTGCTGGCTACACCTTC. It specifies CASSTPGQGAAGYTF.

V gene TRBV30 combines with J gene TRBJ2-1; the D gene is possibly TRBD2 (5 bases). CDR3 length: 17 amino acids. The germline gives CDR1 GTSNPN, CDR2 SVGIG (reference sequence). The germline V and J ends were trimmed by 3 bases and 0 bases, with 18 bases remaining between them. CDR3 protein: CAWSPGSGGSSYNEQFF. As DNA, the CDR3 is TGTGCCTGGAGCCCGGGGAGCGGCGGAAGCTCCTACAATGAGCAGTTCTTC.

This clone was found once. The CDR3 sequence: CASSLDRTTAYEQYF. CDR3 in DNA: TGTGCCAGCAGTCTAGACAGAACAACGGCCTACGAGCAGTACTTC. The chain employs TRBV27 and TRBJ2-7; D may be TRBD1 (5 bases). Trimming removed 5 bases from V and 2 bases from J, with 16 bases in between. The CDR3 contains 15 residues. Germline V gives CDR1 MNHEY, CDR2 SMNVEV (reference sequence).

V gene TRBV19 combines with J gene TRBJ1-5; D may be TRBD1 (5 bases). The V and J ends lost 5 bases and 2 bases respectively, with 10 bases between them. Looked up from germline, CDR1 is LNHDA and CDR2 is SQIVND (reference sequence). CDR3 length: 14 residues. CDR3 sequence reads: CASSGREGNQPQHF. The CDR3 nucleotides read TGTGCCAGTAGTGGCAGGGAGGGCAATCAGCCCCAGCATTTT.

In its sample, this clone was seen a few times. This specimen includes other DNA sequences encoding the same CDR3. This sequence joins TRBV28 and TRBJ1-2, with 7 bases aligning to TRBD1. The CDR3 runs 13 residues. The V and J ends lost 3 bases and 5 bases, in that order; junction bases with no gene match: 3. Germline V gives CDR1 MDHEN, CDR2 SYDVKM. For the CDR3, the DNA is TGTGCCAGCAGTTTCCGGGACAGTTATGGCTACACCTTC. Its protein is CASSFRDSYGYTF.

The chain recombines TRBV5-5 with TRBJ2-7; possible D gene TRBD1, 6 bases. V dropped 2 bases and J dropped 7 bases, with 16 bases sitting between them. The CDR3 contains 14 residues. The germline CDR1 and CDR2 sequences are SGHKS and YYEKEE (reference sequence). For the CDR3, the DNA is TGTGCCAGCAGCTTTATCACAGGGCCGGGGGAGCAGTACTTC. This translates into CASSFITGPGEQYF. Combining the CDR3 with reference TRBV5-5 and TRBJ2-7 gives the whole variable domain DAGVTQSPTHLIKTRGQQVTLRCSPISGHKSVSWYQQVLGQGPQFIFQYYEKEERGRGNFPDRFSARQFPNYSSELNVNALLLGDSALYLCASSFITGPGEQYFGPGTRLTVT.

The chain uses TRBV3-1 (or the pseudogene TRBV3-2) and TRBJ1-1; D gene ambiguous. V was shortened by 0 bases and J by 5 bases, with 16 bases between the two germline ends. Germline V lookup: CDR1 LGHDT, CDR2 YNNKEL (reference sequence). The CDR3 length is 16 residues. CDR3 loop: CASSQEGRRCKTEAFF. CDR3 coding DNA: TGTGCCAGCAGCCAAGAGGGTCGGAGGTGTAAGACTGAAGCTTTCTTT.